Detailed here is one T cell receptor beta chain. Its antigen remains undetermined. There are no base qualities to consult, and no much larger clone falls within one base. This sample is drawn from a study of Ad26.COV2.S vaccination and SARS-CoV-2 variants (dated by TCRdb to the early 2020s). Looking at the study overall: Vaccine-arm donors came from COV1001, a multicentre, randomized, double-blind, placebo-controlled phase I-IIa trial of Ad26.COV2.S in healthy adults. Investigators remained blinded to trial group allocation during experiments and outcome assessment. Trial participants were randomized into five groups of five: low-dose or high-dose Ad26.COV2.S given once or twice, or placebo on both occasions. A total of 32 samples were included in the TCR-sequenced set, comprising about 20 Ad26.COV2.S vaccine recipients, 5 placebo recipients and 8 SARS-CoV-2 convalescent individuals. The specificity and breadth of SARS-CoV-2-reactive T cell receptors after Ad26.COV2.S vaccination were assessed by TCRbeta repertoire sequencing. Ad26.COV2.S was given intramuscularly at 5x10^10 or 1x10^11 viral particles, as a single shot or as two shots 56 days apart.

The immunoSEQ Assay was used to sequence TCRbeta CDR3 regions. After extraction, genomic DNA underwent amplification by bias-controlled multiplex PCR, followed by high-throughput sequencing. The authors' pipeline ran thus. To quantify the absolute abundance of every unique TCRbeta CDR3 region, sequences were collapsed and filtered. T cell fraction was estimated by normalizing TCRbeta template counts to usable DNA, which was measured by amplifying reference genes present in all nucleated cells. Repertoire TCRs were annotated as SARS-CoV-2-specific when V gene, CDR3 amino acid sequence and J gene were exactly matched to a known reactive TCR set. The reference SARS-CoV-2 TCR set was obtained from MIRA and was filtered for enrichment in COVID-19-positive ImmuneCODE repertoires, whereby public or cross-reactive TCRs were removed. Using the MIRA antigens, annotated TCRs were further analysed by specific ORF or by position within an ORF. Depth was the summed frequency of annotated unique rearrangements, while breadth was defined as annotated unique rearrangements over total unique productive rearrangements. Two-sided Wilcoxon rank-sum tests were applied when comparing TCR breadth between groups. The source is immuneACCESS, and TCRdb retained only in-frame sequences with V and J called. Part of the clones is not carried over; for the studies checked, unresolved V genes explain less than half of this, and the remainder is unexplained. The DNA gave D and trimming, while V, J and clone size come from that table. For this sample the table gives 300,000 to 500,000 clones, of which approximately 91% were detected only once. The top ten clones comprise roughly 3.5% of the sample.

The sample's treatment or condition label is to be understood as: over 15 received Ad26.COV2.S at low or high dose, single or two shots; about 5 received placebo; per-sample allocation not given. Repertoires of vaccine and placebo recipients were sequenced from samples taken on day 63 after the first injection. Between 29 July and 7 August 2020, Cohort 1b enrolled 20 to 30 adults aged 18-55 years at one site in Boston, USA. Ad26.COV2.S was a replication-incompetent adenovirus type 26 vector that expressed a prefusion-stabilized SARS-CoV-2 spike protein derived from the original Wuhan strain. V is clipped by 2 bases and J by 7 bases, and the sequence between their germline boundaries is 12 bases long. The CDR3 starts with the cysteine, ends with the phenylalanine, and has 13 residues. Only CDR3 DNA is held: 39 bases, read in frame from base 1. The germline V gene encodes CDR1 LNHDA and CDR2 SQIVND (reference sequence).

General study outcomes and caveats: Comparing responses between vaccine doses or regimens was not something the study was powered to do. After vaccination, spike-specific CD8+ and CD4+ T cell responses were reported to show substantial breadth. The authors noted that the TCR breadth and depth analyses may have underestimated total T cell responses. Vaccine and placebo recipients had comparable non-spike TCR breadth, which fits with the vaccine containing only spike. Higher spike-specific TCR breadth was observed in Ad26.COV2.S recipients than in placebo recipients (P = 0.0014).

The rearrangement combines TRBV19 with TRBJ2-7, with TRBD2 as a weak D call on 6 bases. This clonotype was sampled from a person between 18 and 60 years old who received the Ad26.COV2.S COVID-19 vaccine or a placebo. The sample was peripheral blood, taken in a trial of Ad26.COV2.S vaccine versus placebo. The nucleotides read TGTGCCAGTAGTATAACGGAGGGGCTGGAGCAGTACTTC. Its protein is CASSITEGLEQYF.